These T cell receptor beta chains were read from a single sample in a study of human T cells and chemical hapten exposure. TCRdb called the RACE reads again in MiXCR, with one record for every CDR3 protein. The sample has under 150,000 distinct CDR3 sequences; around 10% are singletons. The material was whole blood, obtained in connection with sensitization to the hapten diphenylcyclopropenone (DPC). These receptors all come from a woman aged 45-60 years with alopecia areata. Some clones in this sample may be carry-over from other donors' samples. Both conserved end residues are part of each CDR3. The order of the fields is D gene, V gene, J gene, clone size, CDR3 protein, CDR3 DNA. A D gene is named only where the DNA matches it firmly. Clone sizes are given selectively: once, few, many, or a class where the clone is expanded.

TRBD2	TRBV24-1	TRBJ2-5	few	CATSGSGSFQETQYF	TGTGCCACCAGCGGTAGCGGGAGTTTTCAAGAGACCCAGTACTTC
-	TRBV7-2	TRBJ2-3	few	CASSLQGMTDTQYF	TGTGCCAGCAGCTTGCAGGGGATGACAGATACGCAGTATTTT
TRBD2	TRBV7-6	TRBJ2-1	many	CASSLGWTSGSYEQFF	TGTGCCAGCAGCTTAGGCTGGACTAGCGGGAGCTATGAGCAGTTCTTC
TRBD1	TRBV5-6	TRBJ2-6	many	CASSLVGTESLGANVLTF	TGTGCCAGCAGCTTGGTTGGGACAGAATCTCTGGGGGCCAACGTCCTGACTTTC
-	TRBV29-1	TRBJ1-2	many	CSVDLGTRGTNGYTF	TGCAGCGTTGACCTGGGGACCCGGGGCACGAATGGCTACACCTTC
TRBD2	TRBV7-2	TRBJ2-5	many	CASSLAILAGQETQYF	TGTGCCAGCAGCTTAGCGATACTAGCGGGACAAGAGACCCAGTACTTC
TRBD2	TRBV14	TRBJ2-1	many	CASSQDLTSGALREQFF	TGTGCCAGCAGCCAAGATCTCACTAGCGGGGCCCTCAGGGAGCAGTTCTTC
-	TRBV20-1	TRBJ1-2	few	CSRGATYRRYGYTF	TGCAGCCGCGGCGCCACATATCGACGCTATGGCTACACCTTC
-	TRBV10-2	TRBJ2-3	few	CASSDRLTSTDTQYF	TGCGCCAGCAGTGACAGGCTGACTAGCACAGATACGCAGTATTTT
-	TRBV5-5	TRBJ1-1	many	CASSLEGRWAFF	TGTGCCAGCAGCTTGGAAGGTCGGTGGGCTTTCTTT
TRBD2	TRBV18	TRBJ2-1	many	CASSPPTSGRGNEQFF	TGTGCCAGCTCACCACCGACTAGCGGGAGGGGCAATGAGCAGTTCTTC
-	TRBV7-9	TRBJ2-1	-	CASSFGDSYSNEQFF	TGTGCCAGCAGCTTTGGGGACTCCTATTCGAATGAGCAGTTCTTC
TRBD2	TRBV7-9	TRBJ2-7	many	CASSGTSGPYINSYEQYF	TGTGCCAGCAGTGGGACTAGCGGGCCATACATTAACTCCTACGAGCAGTACTTC
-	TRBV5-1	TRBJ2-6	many	CASTLSAGANVLTF	TGCGCCAGCACCCTGTCCGCTGGGGCCAACGTCCTGACTTTC
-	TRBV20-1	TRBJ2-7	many	CSARAPDGAYEQYF	TGCAGTGCTAGAGCCCCGGACGGGGCTTACGAGCAGTACTTC
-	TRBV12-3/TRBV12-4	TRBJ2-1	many	CASRPRGAVTMKQFF	TGTGCCAGCAGACCTCGGGGGGCCGTTACAATGAAGCAGTTCTTC
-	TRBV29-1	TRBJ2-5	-	CSVDAGLQETQYF	TGCAGCGTTGATGCGGGGCTACAAGAGACCCAGTACTTC
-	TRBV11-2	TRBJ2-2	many	CASSLGLNTGELFF	TGTGCCAGCAGCTTAGGGCTGAACACCGGGGAGCTGTTTTTT
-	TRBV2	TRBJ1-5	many	CASKLNQPQHF	TGTGCCAGCAAACTAAACCAGCCCCAGCATTTT
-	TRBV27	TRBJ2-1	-	CASSLMPGGGGNEQFF	TGTGCCAGCAGTTTAATGCCAGGGGGCGGGGGTAATGAGCAGTTCTTC
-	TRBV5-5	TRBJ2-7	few	CASSFATLRANAYEQYF	TGTGCCAGCAGCTTCGCAACTCTTAGGGCCAATGCCTACGAGCAGTACTTC
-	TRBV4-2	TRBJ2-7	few	CASRSSVTGEQYF	TGTGCCAGCCGTTCTAGCGTTACGGGTGAGCAGTACTTC
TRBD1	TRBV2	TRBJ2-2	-	CASSAGGQGFTGELFF	TGTGCCAGCAGTGCGGGGGGACAGGGATTCACCGGGGAGCTGTTTTTT
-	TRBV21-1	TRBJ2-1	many	CASSKIVRVAQFF	TGTGCCAGCAGCAAAATCGTTAGGGTTGCGCAGTTCTTC
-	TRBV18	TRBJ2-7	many	CASSPGPAGPSYEQYF	TGTGCCAGCTCACCGGGTCCCGCGGGCCCCTCCTACGAGCAGTACTTC
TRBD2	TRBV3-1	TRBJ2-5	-	CASSQEKRTSGFQETQYF	TGTGCCAGCAGCCAAGAAAAGAGGACTAGCGGGTTTCAAGAGACCCAGTACTTC
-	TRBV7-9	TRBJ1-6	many	CASSLDGLNSPLHF	TGTGCCAGCAGCTTAGACGGGTTAAATTCACCCCTCCACTTT
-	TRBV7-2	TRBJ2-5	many	CASSLQGREETQYF	TGTGCCAGCAGCTTACAGGGGAGGGAAGAGACCCAGTACTTC
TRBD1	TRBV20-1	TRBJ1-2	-	CSARNQGENGYTF	TGCAGTGCTAGGAACCAGGGGGAGAATGGCTACACCTTC
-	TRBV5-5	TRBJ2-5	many	CASSLQGRETQYF	TGTGCCAGCAGCTTGCAGGGGCGAGAGACCCAGTACTTC
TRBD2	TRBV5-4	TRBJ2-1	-	CASRTSGRRREYNEQFF	TGTGCCAGCAGGACTAGCGGGAGAAGGCGTGAGTACAATGAGCAGTTCTTC
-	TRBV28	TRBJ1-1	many	CASSLVGGGGTEAFF	TGTGCCAGCAGTTTAGTTGGTGGAGGGGGCACTGAAGCTTTCTTT
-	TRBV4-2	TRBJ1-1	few	CASSQEARKKNTEAFF	TGTGCCAGCAGCCAAGAGGCGCGGAAGAAGAACACTGAAGCTTTCTTT
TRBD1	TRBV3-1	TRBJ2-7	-	CASSQGDRGSYEQYF	TGTGCCAGCAGCCAAGGGGACAGGGGTAGCTACGAGCAGTACTTC
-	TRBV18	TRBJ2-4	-	CASSPLPSEENIQYF	TGTGCCAGCTCACCACTGCCTTCAGAAGAAAACATTCAGTACTTC
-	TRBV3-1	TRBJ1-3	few	CASSLQLNTIYF	TGTGCCAGCAGCCTCCAGTTAAACACCATATATTTT
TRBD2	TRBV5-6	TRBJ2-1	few	CASSLLAGIAVEQFF	TGTGCCAGCAGCTTACTAGCGGGGATAGCGGTTGAGCAGTTCTTC
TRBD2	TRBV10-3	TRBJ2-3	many	CAISADGLASTDTQYF	TGTGCCATCAGTGCCGACGGACTAGCTTCCACAGATACGCAGTATTTT
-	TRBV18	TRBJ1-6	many	CASSPGESSPLHF	TGTGCCAGCTCACCGGGCGAGTCGTCACCCCTCCACTTT
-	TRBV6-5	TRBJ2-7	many	CASSYAQAEAYEQYF	TGTGCCAGCAGTTACGCCCAGGCCGAGGCCTACGAGCAGTACTTC
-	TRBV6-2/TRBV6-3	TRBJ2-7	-	CASSWNRVTEQYF	TGTGCCAGCAGTTGGAACAGGGTAACCGAGCAGTACTTC
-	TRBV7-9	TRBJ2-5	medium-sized	CASSSPGRTKLTQYF	TGTGCCAGCAGCAGCCCGGGGCGTACAAAGTTGACCCAGTACTTC
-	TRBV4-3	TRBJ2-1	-	CASSQDDGRNEQFF	TGCGCCAGCAGCCAAGATGACGGGCGCAATGAGCAGTTCTTC
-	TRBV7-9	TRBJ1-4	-	CASSFQEGTNEKLFF	TGTGCCAGCAGCTTCCAGGAGGGGACTAATGAAAAACTGTTTTTT
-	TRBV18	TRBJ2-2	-	CASSPPSYTGELFF	TGTGCCAGCTCACCACCCTCATACACCGGGGAGCTGTTTTTT
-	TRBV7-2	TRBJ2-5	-	CASSSNRGAQTQYF	TGTGCCAGCAGCTCCAATCGGGGGGCGCAGACCCAGTACTTC
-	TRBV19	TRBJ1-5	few	CASQMGAYNQPQHF	TGTGCCAGTCAGATGGGGGCCTACAATCAGCCCCAGCATTTT